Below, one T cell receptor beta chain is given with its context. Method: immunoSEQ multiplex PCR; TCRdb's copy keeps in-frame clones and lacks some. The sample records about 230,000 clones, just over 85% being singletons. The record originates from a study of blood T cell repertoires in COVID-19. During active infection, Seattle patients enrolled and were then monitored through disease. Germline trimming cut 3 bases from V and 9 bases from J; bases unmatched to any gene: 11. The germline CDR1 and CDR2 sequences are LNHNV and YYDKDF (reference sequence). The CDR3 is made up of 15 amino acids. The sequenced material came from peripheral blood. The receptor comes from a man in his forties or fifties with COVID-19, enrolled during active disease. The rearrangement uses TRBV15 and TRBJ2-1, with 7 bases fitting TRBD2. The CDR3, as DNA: TGTGCCACCAGCAGGGGGGGGACTCAAATCGGTGAGCAGTTCTTC. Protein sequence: CATSRGGTQIGEQFF.